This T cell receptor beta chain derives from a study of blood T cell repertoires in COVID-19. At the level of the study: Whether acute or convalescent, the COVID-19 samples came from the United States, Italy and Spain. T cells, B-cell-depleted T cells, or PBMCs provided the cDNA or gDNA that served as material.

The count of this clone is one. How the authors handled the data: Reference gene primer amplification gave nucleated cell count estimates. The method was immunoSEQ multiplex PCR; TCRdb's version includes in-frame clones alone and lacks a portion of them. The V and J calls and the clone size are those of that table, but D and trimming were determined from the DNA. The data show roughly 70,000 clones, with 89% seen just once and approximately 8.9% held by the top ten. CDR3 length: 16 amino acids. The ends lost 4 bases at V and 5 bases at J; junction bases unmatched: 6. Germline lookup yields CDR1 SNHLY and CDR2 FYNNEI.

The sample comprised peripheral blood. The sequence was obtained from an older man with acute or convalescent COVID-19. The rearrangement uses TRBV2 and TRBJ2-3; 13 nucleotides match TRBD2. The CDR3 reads CASSARTSGSVDTQYF. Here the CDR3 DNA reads TGTGCCAGCAGTGCCCGGACTAGCGGGAGTGTAGATACGCAGTATTTT.